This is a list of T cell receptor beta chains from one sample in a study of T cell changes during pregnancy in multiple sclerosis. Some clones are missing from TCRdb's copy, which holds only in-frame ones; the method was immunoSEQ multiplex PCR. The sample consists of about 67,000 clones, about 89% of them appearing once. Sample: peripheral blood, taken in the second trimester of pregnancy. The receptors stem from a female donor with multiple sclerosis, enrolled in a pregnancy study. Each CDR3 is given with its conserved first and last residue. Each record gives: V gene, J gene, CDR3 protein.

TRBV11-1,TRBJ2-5,CASSLRRVQETQYF
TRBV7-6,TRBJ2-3,CASSPGRGYVGTDTQYF
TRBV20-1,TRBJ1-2,CSARVRQHYTF
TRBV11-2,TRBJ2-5,CASSLGQREQETQYF
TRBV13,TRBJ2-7,CASSSGEQGAYREQYF
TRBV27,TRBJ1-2,CASSQYLRGPNYGYTF
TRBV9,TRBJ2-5,CASTRGAGGPETQYF
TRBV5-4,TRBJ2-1,CASSLVGHGGLVEQFF
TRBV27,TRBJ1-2,CASSLTWSYGYTF
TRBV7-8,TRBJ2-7,CASSMGGTGLYEQYF
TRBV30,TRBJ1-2,CAWKEVDYGYTF
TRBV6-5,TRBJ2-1,CAVGQGSYNEQFF
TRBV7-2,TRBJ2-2,CASSSPGQDTGELFF
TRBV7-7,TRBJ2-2,CASSLSHNTGELFF
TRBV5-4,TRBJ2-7,CASSESTTVYEQYF
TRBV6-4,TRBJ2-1,CASSAETGNSEQFF